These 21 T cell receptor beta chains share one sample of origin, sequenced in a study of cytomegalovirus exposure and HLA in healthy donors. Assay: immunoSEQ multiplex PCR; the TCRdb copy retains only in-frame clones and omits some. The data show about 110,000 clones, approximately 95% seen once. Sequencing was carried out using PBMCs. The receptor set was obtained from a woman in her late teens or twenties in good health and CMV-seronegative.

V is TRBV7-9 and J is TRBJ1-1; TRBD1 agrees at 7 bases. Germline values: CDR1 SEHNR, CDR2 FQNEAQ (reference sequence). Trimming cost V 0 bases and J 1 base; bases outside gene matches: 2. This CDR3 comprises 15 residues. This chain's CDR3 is CASSLAGGQNTEAFF. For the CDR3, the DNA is TGTGCCAGCAGCTTAGCAGGGGGCCAGAACACTGAAGCTTTCTTT.

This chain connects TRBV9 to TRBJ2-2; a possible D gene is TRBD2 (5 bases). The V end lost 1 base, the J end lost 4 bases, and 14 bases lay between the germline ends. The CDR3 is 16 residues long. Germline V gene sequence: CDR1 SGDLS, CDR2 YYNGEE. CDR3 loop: CASSVSGGGPTGELFF. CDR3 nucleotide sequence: TGTGCCAGCAGCGTAAGCGGTGGTGGACCCACCGGGGAGCTGTTTTTT.

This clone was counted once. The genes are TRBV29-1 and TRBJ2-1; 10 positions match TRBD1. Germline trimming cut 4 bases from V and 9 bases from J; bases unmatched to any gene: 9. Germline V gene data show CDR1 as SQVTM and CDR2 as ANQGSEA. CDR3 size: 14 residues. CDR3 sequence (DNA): TGCAGCGTTGGGGTGGGACAGGGGATTCGTGAGCAGTTCTTC. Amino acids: CSVGVGQGIREQFF.

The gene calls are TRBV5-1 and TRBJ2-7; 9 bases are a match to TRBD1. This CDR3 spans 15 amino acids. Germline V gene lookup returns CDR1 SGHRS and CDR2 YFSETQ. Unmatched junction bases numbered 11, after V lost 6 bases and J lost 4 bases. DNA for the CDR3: TGCGCCAGCAAATTCGGGACAGGGAAGGCGTACGAGCAGTACTTC. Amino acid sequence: CASKFGTGKAYEQYF.

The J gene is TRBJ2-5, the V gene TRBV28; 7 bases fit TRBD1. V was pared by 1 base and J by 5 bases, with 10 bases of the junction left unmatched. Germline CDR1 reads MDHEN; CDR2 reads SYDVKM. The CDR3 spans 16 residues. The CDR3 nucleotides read TGTGCCAGCAGTTTATTGGGAAGGGGGCTGGGGGAGACCCAGTACTTC. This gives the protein CASSLLGRGLGETQYF.

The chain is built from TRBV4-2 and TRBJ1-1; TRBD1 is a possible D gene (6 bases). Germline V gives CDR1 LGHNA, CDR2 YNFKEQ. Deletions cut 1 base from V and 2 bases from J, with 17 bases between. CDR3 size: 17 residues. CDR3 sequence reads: CASSQGGGGGYNTEAFF. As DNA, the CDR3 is TGTGCCAGCAGCCAAGGAGGGGGGGGAGGGTACAACACTGAAGCTTTCTTT.

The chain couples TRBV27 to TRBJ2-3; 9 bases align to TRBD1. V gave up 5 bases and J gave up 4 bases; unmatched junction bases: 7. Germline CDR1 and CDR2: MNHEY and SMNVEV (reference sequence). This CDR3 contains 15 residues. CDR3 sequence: CASSLGTGKADTQYF. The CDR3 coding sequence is TGTGCCAGCAGTCTAGGGACAGGGAAGGCAGATACGCAGTATTTT.

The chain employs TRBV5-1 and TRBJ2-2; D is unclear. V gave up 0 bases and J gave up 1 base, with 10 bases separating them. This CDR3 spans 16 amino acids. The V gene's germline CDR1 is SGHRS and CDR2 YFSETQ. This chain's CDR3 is CASSLAYGGNTGELFF. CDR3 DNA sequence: TGCGCCAGCAGCTTGGCCTACGGCGGGAACACCGGGGAGCTGTTTTTT.

Written as DNA, the CDR3 is TGTGCCAGCAGTGACCCCAGGGGCAGTGAAAAACTGTTTTTT. It yields the protein CASSDPRGSEKLFF. The chain combines TRBV2 with TRBJ1-4; tentatively, D is TRBD1 (6 bases). Trimming shortened V by 3 bases and J by 7 bases, and 12 bases separated the two germline ends. The CDR3 sequence is 14 residues long. Per germline, CDR1 SNHLY and CDR2 FYNNEI.

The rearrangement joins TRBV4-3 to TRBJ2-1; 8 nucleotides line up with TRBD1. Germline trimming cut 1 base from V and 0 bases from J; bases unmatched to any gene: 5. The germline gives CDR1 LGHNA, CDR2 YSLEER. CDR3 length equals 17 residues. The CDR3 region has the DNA TGCGCCAGCAGCCAAGGAAGACAGGGGAGCTCCTACAATGAGCAGTTCTTC. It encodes CASSQGRQGSSYNEQFF.

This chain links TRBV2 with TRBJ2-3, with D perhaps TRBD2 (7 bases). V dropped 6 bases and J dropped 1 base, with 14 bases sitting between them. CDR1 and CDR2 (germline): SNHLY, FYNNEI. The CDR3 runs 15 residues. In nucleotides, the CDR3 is TGTGCCAGCAGGCCGGGGGGCGCCGGCACAGATACGCAGTATTTT. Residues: CASRPGGAGTDTQYF.

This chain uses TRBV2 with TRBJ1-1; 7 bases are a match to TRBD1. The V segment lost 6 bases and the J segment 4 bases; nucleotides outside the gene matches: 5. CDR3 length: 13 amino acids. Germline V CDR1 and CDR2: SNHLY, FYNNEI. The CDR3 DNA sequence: TGTGCCAGCAGGGACCCAGGGGGCACTGAAGCTTTCTTT. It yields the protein CASRDPGGTEAFF.

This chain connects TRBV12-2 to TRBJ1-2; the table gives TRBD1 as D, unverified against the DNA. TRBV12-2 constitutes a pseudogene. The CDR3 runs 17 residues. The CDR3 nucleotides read TGTGCAAGTCGCGCCCGGGACAGGAACCATCCTAACTATGGCTACACCTTC. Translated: CASRARDRNHPNYGYTF.

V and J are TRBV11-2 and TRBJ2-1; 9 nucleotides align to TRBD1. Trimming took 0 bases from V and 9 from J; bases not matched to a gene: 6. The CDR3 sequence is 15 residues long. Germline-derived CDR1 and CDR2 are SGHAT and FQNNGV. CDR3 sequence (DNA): TGTGCCAGCAGCTTAGAGACAGGGGGAGAAGGTGAGCAGTTCTTC. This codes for CASSLETGGEGEQFF.

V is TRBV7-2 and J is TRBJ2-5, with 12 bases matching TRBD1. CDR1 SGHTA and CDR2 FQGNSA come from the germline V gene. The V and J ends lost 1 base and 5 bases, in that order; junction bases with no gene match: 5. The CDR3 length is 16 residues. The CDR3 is CASSLGGTGGRETQYF. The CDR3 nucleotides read TGTGCCAGCAGCTTAGGGGGGACAGGGGGCCGGGAGACCCAGTACTTC. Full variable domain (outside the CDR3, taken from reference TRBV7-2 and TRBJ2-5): GAGVSQSPSNKVTEKGKDVELRCDPISGHTALYWYRQSLGQGLEFLIYFQGNSAPDKSGLPSDRFSAERTGGSVSTLTIQRTQQEDSAVYLCASSLGGTGGRETQYFGPGTRLLVL.

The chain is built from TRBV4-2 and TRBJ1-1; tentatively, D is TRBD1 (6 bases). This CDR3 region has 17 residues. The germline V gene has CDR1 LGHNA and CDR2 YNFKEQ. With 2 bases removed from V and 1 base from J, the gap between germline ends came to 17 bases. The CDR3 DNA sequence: TGTGCCAGCAGCCAATCGCACATACTAGGGGGGAACACTGAAGCTTTCTTT. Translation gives CASSQSHILGGNTEAFF.

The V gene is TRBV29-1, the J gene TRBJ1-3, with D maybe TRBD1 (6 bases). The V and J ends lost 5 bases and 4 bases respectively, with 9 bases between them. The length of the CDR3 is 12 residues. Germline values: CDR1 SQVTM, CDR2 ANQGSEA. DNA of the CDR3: TGCAGCGTTACAGGGAAGGGAAACACCATATATTTT. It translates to CSVTGKGNTIYF.

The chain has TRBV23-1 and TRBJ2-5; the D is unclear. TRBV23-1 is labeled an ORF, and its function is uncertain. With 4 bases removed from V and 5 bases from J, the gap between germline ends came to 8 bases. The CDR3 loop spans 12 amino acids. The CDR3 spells CASSRRMETQYF. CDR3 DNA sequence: TGCGCCAGCAGTCGCAGGATGGAGACCCAGTACTTC.

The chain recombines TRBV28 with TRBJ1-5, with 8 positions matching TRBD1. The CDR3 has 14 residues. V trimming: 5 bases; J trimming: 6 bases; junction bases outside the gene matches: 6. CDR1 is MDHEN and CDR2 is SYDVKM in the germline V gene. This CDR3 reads CASSPGQGGQPQHF. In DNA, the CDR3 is TGTGCCAGCAGTCCAGGACAGGGAGGTCAGCCCCAGCATTTT.

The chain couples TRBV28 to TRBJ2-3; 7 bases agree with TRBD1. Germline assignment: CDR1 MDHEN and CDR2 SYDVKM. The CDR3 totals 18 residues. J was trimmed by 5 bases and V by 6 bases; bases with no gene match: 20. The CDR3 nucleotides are TGTGCCAGCAGGCAATGGACAGGTAGCCAGGGCCCAAAAGATACGCAGTATTTT. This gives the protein CASRQWTGSQGPKDTQYF.

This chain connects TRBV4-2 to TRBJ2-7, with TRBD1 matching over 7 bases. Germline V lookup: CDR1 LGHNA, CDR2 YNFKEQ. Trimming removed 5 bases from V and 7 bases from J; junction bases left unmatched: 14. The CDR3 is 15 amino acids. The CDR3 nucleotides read TGTGCCAGCAGCACGAACAGGGGAAGTTTGGGGGAGCAGTACTTC. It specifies CASSTNRGSLGEQYF.